Below, 14 T cell receptor beta chains from the same sample are listed, as sequenced in a study of blood T cells in healthy people across ages. Using a J-beta primer mix together with a sample-barcoded 5' primer, a second PCR was run for roughly 6 to 12 cycles. MiXCR was run by TCRdb on the 5' RACE reads, yielding one entry per CDR3 protein. The sample holds around 700,000 distinct CDR3 sequences, about 25% seen once. The same data also contributed to another study, on T cells of mothers and their children.

Specimen: blood. The origin of the receptors is a boy between 5 and 17 years old in good health.

The gene calls are TRBV9 and TRBJ1-2; maybe TRBD1 (6 bases). In germline, CDR1 is SGDLS, CDR2 YYNGEE. Trimming cost V 8 bases and J 8 bases, with 22 bases left between them. The CDR3 loop spans 14 amino acids. The CDR3 loop reads CARQDSPTPEGYTF. The CDR3 DNA reads TGTGCCAGGCAGGACAGCCCAACCCCGGAGGGCTACACCTTC.

This clonotype has a handful of counts. The CDR3 sequence is CAISESTGPSYEQYF. CDR3 in DNA: TGTGCCATCAGTGAGTCGACAGGGCCCTCCTACGAGCAGTACTTC. The chain has TRBV10-3 and TRBJ2-7, with TRBD1 matching 7 bases. Losses at the gene ends were 0 bases for V and 0 bases for J; bases not matched to a gene: 2. Germline V lookup: CDR1 ENHRY, CDR2 SYGVKD. CDR3 length: 15 residues.

This clonotype was found many times. This chain joins TRBV4-3 and TRBJ2-6; 7 bases agree with TRBD2. This CDR3 has 19 residues. The V gene's germline CDR1 is LGHNA and CDR2 YSLEER. The J segment lost 0 bases and the V segment lost 0 bases, leaving 8 bases of the junction unmatched. Here the CDR3 reads CASSQDGREGVSGANVLTF. The CDR3, as DNA: TGCGCCAGCAGCCAAGATGGCAGGGAGGGAGTCTCTGGGGCCAACGTCCTGACTTTC.

This clonotype appeared a single time. The chain has TRBV6-1 and TRBJ2-5, with 8 bases fitting TRBD2. The DNA matches TRBJ2-7 better at its end, which makes the J call doubtful. The CDR3 runs to 16 residues. Germline CDR1 and CDR2: MNHNS and SASEGT. DNA for the CDR3: TGTGCCAGCAGTGAAATGGTAACTAGCGGTTACTACGAGCAGTACTTC. It codes for CASSEMVTSGYYEQYF.

This chain uses TRBV4-1 with TRBJ2-5; the D gene could be TRBD1 or TRBD2 (5 bases each). The J call may not be correct, given that the DNA end is closer to TRBJ2-1. This CDR3 spans 14 amino acids. Germline V gene lookup returns CDR1 MGHRA and CDR2 YSYEKL. CDR3 coding DNA: TGCGCCAGCAGCCAAGCGGGGCTGAACAATGAGCAGTTCTTC. This codes for CASSQAGLNNEQFF.

The V and J genes are TRBV27 and TRBJ2-1; 10 bases match TRBD1. The V gene end was trimmed by 6 bases and the J gene end by 7 bases; junction bases not matched to a gene: 9. CDR1 and CDR2 from the germline V gene are MNHEY and SMNVEV (reference sequence). The CDR3 totals 15 residues. The CDR3 bases are TGTGCCAGCAGCTCACCGGGACAGGGGCGGAATGAGCAGTTCTTC. Amino acid sequence: CASSSPGQGRNEQFF.

This sequence joins TRBV18 and TRBJ2-4, with TRBD2 matching over 8 bases. Losses at the gene ends were 3 bases for V and 8 bases for J; bases not matched to a gene: 6. Looked up from germline, CDR1 is KGHSH and CDR2 is LQKENI. CDR3 length: 14 amino acids. CDR3 protein: CASSPGRDGDIQYF. CDR3 in DNA: TGTGCCAGCTCACCCGGGAGGGATGGGGACATTCAGTACTTC.

This chain uses TRBV12-3 or TRBV12-4 with TRBJ2-1; D is ambiguous. This CDR3 has 13 residues. The V end was cut by 6 bases, the J end by 4 bases, with 10 bases between. The CDR3 DNA is TGTGCCAGCAGATCGGACGGTTACAATGAGCAGTTCTTC. The encoded protein is CASRSDGYNEQFF.

The gene calls are TRBV9 and TRBJ2-3; weak D call: TRBD1 (5 bases). V was pared by 4 bases and J by 4 bases, with 16 bases between. The CDR3 covers 15 residues. Germline V CDR1 and CDR2: SGDLS, YYNGEE. DNA of the CDR3: TGTGCCAGCAGCCGCCAGGGTAGTCGGTCAGATACGCAGTATTTT. Its translation is CASSRQGSRSDTQYF.

The chain uses TRBV5-5 and TRBJ1-2; D uncertain. The V end was cut by 1 base, the J end by 4 bases, with 14 bases between. The CDR3 consists of 15 residues. Germline V gene data show CDR1 as SGHKS and CDR2 as YYEKEE (reference sequence). Here the CDR3 reads CASSLLGEGTYGYTF. CDR3 bases: TGTGCCAGCAGCTTGCTGGGTGAGGGAACCTATGGCTACACCTTC.

The V call is TRBV27, the J call TRBJ2-7; D gene uncertain. The CDR3 has 14 residues. Trimming shortened V by 6 bases and J by 0 bases, and 12 bases separated the two germline ends. The germline V gene has CDR1 MNHEY and CDR2 SMNVEV (reference sequence). DNA for the CDR3: TGTGCCAGCAGCGATACTACGAACTCCTACGAGCAGTACTTC. This codes for CASSDTTNSYEQYF.

This clonotype occurred a few times. The V call is TRBV10-3, the J call TRBJ2-5; 9 nucleotides agree with TRBD1. V lost 6 bases, J lost 1 base, and 3 bases stayed unmatched. Germline V gives CDR1 ENHRY, CDR2 SYGVKD. The CDR3 totals 14 residues. CDR3 sequence reads: CAIRGGQGQETQYF. The CDR3 DNA sequence: TGTGCCATCAGGGGGGGACAGGGCCAAGAGACCCAGTACTTC.

This sequence joins TRBV7-9 and TRBJ1-2, with D tentatively TRBD1 (5 bases). V was pared by 5 bases and J by 4 bases, with 11 bases between. Germline CDR1 is SEHNR and CDR2 is FQNEAQ (reference sequence). The CDR3 contains 13 residues. CDR3 DNA sequence: TGTGCCAGCAGCCTCAGGGACCTCTATGGCTACACCTTC. Translated, it gives CASSLRDLYGYTF.

Of note for this clonotype: The junction does not match germline at one end; this may be a read error. This CDR3 reads CASRSGEAQYF. In DNA, the CDR3 is TGCGCCAGCAGGTCTGGAGAGGCCCAGTACTTC. This chain links TRBV7-2 with TRBJ2-5; D unclear. This CDR3 is built from 11 residues. Germline-derived CDR1 and CDR2 are SGHTA and FQGNSA.